The rows below give T cell receptor beta chains drawn from one sample of a study of blood T cell repertoires in COVID-19. The protocol was immunoSEQ multiplex PCR, while the TCRdb copy is restricted to in-frame clones and leaves out a portion. The data show 110,000 to 150,000 clones, around 80% seen once. The material sequenced was peripheral blood. The receptors originated from a human donor in a cohort sampled during active COVID-19. Each CDR3 is given with its conserved first and last residue. The order of the fields is J gene, V gene, CDR3 protein.

>TRBJ2-2|TRBV9
CASSVGPPGTGELFF
>TRBJ2-1|TRBV7-3
CASSSYLGASSYNEQFF
>TRBJ1-2|TRBV23-1
CASSQAAVTF
>TRBJ2-1|TRBV11-2
CASSLALAGGYEQFF
>TRBJ2-7|TRBV7-9
CASSLGTGFYEQYF
>TRBJ1-2|TRBV24-1
CATSPSTGFGYGYTF
>TRBJ2-5|TRBV29-1
CSVEYLQETQYF
>TRBJ2-5|TRBV7-2
CASSLGYRETQYF
>TRBJ1-2|TRBV4-3
CASSPNPRGGYGYTF
>TRBJ2-3|TRBV21-1
CASSKEARSGGAVTTDTQYF
>TRBJ2-5|TRBV7-3
CASSRGVQETQYF
>TRBJ2-7|TRBV9
CASSVAEDSYEQYF
>TRBJ2-3|TRBV24-1
CATSDFPTGPDTDTQYF
>TRBJ2-5|TRBV30
CAWEFGQLQETQYF
>TRBJ2-3|TRBV7-2
CASSSAGLAGGGDTQYF
>TRBJ1-2|TRBV12-3/TRBV12-4
CASSRQGNYGYTF
>TRBJ1-2|TRBV2
CASRRGGNNYGYTF
>TRBJ2-7|TRBV6-2/TRBV6-3
CASSRPGTGYEQYF
>TRBJ2-1|TRBV5-1
CASSSISTYNEQFF
>TRBJ1-6|TRBV10-3
CAISTSVGTNSPLHF
>TRBJ2-3|TRBV2
CASSRQGANTDTQYF
>TRBJ2-1|TRBV27
CASRNDRGNNEQFF
>TRBJ2-7|TRBV5-4
CASSPKGDSAYEQYF
>TRBJ2-3|TRBV5-1
CASSILDFSTDTQYF
>TRBJ1-4|TRBV3-1/TRBV3-2
CASSQVRGSSEKLFF
>TRBJ2-5|TRBV27
CASSLSFNSQETQYF
>TRBJ1-2|TRBV7-9
CASSARQGGWGYTF
>TRBJ2-2|TRBV28
CASSSSGLAGAGGGELFF
>TRBJ2-5|TRBV7-9
CASSSSRTGWETQYF
>TRBJ1-1|TRBV6-1
CASSEFRGTEAFF
>TRBJ2-7|TRBV5-1
CASNDRGPTYEQYF
>TRBJ2-7|TRBV10-1
CASSEPPGQGAYEQYF
>TRBJ2-6|TRBV9
CASSVESGGMGANVLTF
>TRBJ1-3|TRBV27
CALDTVQGTGNTIYF
>TRBJ1-1|TRBV18
CASSPGQNTEAFF
>TRBJ1-1|TRBV27
CASSLLGGKNTEAFF
>TRBJ2-1|TRBV30
CAWNPGAGNEQFF
>TRBJ2-2|TRBV7-9
CASSLVGGRTGELFF
>TRBJ1-1|TRBV28
CASRPTGGLNTEAFF
>TRBJ2-3|TRBV30
CACGQGSTDTQYF
>TRBJ1-1|TRBV19
CASSSQGRVGEAFF
>TRBJ2-3|TRBV11-3
CASSLAGTLGTQYF
>TRBJ2-3|TRBV27
CASRDGTSKDTQYF
>TRBJ2-3|TRBV6-2/TRBV6-3
CASSYGPGGPSTDTQYF
>TRBJ2-7|TRBV27
CASSLVGQGLAYEQYF
>TRBJ2-7|TRBV19
CASSIDQDRGGYEQYF
>TRBJ2-7|TRBV7-9
CASSFYDREYEQYF
>TRBJ1-2|TRBV4-3
CASSQAYGVGYTF
>TRBJ2-3|TRBV7-3
CASSLDRGTDTQYF
>TRBJ2-5|TRBV27
CASSLPDQETQYF
>TRBJ2-1|TRBV24-1
CATSDWGGTGVNNEQFF
>TRBJ2-3|TRBV7-2
CASSPQTKDTQYF
>TRBJ1-5|TRBV15
CATHGGYSNQPQHF
>TRBJ1-1|TRBV21-1
CASSKIESQGMLLNCLRSHTEAFF
>TRBJ2-7|TRBV19
CASSIFLQVQGVGPYEQYF
>TRBJ1-2|TRBV3-1/TRBV3-2
CASSQDPAWCRGRNYGYTF
>TRBJ2-7|TRBV15
CATSRLAGYEQYF